The clone carrying this T cell receptor beta chain appeared a few times. This specimen comes from a study of T cell changes during pregnancy in multiple sclerosis. The V gene's germline CDR1 is MDHEN and CDR2 SYDVKM. CDR3 length equals 13 residues. V lost 7 bases and J lost 6; bases outside the gene matches: 8. Clones were sequenced by immunoSEQ multiplex PCR, and TCRdb holds only the in-frame ones, with some missing. The table shows roughly 41,000 clones, with approximately 90% occurring only once. This receptor was taken from a female donor with multiple sclerosis, enrolled in a pregnancy study. The chain carries TRBV28 and TRBJ2-7; TRBD2 aligns across 8 bases. Sequencing used CD4+ T cells from peripheral blood mononuclear cells, obtained in the first trimester of pregnancy. CDR3 loop: CASNAGGVSEQYF. The CDR3 region has the DNA TGTGCCAGCAATGCGGGAGGAGTTTCCGAGCAGTACTTC. Full variable domain (rest looked up from reference TRBV28 and TRBJ2-7): DVKVTQSSRYLVKRTGEKVFLECVQDMDHENMFWYRQDPGLGLRLIYFSYDVKMKEKGDIPEGYSVSREKKERFSLILESASTNQTSMYLCASNAGGVSEQYFGPGTRLTVT.